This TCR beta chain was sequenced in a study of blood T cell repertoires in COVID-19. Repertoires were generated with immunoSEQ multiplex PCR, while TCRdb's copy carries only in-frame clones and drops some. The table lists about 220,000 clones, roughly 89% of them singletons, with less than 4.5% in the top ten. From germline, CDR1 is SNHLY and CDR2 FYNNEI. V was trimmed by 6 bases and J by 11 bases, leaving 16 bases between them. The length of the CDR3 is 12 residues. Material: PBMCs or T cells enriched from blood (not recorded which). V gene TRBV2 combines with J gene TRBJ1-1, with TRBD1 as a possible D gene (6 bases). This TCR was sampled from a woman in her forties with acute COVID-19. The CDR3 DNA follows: TGTGCCAGCAGCGAGGGGGGGCTGACGGCTTTCTTT. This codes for CASSEGGLTAFF.